This T cell receptor (beta chain) appears in the sequencing data of a study of molecular identifiers for immune sequencing clone quantification. At the level of the study: In replicates, RNA from approximately 20,000 or 100,000 naive CD8 cells was divided five ways and four parts were sequenced. The study's findings and limits: Identical TCR molecules can share a barcode, and this sharing could underestimate highly expanded clone sizes.

This clonotype was counted many times. Its specificity is unknown. TCRdb passed the PCR reads through MiXCR, listing each CDR3 protein once. Of hundreds of thousands of distinct CDR3 sequences listed, roughly a quarter were seen once; the top ten hold 0.74%. The TCR comes from a human donor in good health. Some libraries in this study had Jurkat cell RNA spiked in. The sample was naive CD8+ T cells from blood, with Jurkat cell RNA spiked in. Subset given: FACS-sorted CD8+CD4-CCR7+CD45RA+ naive T cells.

The CDR3 is CASQQGKEWSDTQYF. The CDR3 DNA reads TGTGCCAGTCAACAGGGAAAGGAGTGGTCAGATACGCAGTATTTT. V gene TRBV7-9 combines with J gene TRBJ2-3; D is perhaps TRBD1 (6 bases). V gave up 9 bases and J gave up 4 bases, with 20 bases separating them. This CDR3 has 15 amino acids. CDR1 and CDR2 from the germline V gene are SEHNR and FQNEAQ (reference sequence).